This paragraph covers one T cell receptor beta chain sequence. Antigen unknown. This entry belongs to a study of shared clonotypes between healthy human individuals. About the study: The cohort comprised a couple of women and a few men. Their ages spanned 18 to 49 years. Study results and limitations: At large depth, rarefaction still showed sorted-subset sequencing to be incomplete.

J gave up 5 bases and V 5 bases, and 4 bases lay outside the gene matches. Germline V CDR1 and CDR2: SGHTA, FQGNSA. This CDR3 is built from 13 residues. The donors, all of them Caucasian adults, lived in Nashville, Tennessee. Clones were sequenced by immunoSEQ multiplex PCR, and TCRdb holds only the in-frame ones, with some missing. The table lists over 150,000 clones, 60% to 75% of them singletons. The chain carries TRBV7-2 and TRBJ2-5, with 8 bases fitting TRBD1. Material for sequencing was memory CD4+ T cells sorted from blood. Noted subset: CD45RA-negative fraction. The sequence derives from a man under 40 in good health. The CDR3 DNA follows: TGTGCCAGCAGCACCAACAGGGGGGAGACCCAGTACTTC. Translated: CASSTNRGETQYF.